These T cell receptor beta chains were read from a single sample in a study of CD8 T cells in Susac syndrome. TCRdb used MiXCR to reprocess the immunoSEQ multiplex PCR reads, holding one entry per CDR3 protein. The sample lists under 200,000 distinct CDR3 sequences, roughly 95% seen once, with 0.1% to 0.15% in the top ten. The specimen sequenced was CD4+ T cells from PBMCs. All receptors derive from a human donor with Susac syndrome. Each CDR3 is given with its conserved first and last residue. D genes are given only for firm matches. Size tells how often a clone was seen (once, few, many) or the class of an expanded clone, and some rows leave it out.

D: TRBD1; J: TRBJ1-2; V: TRBV3-1; size: .; CDR3: CASSQDWDRGYGYTF; DNA: TGTGCCAGCAGCCAAGACTGGGACAGGGGGTATGGCTACACCTTC
D: .; J: TRBJ2-2; V: TRBV14; size: .; CDR3: CASSQEQGPTGELFF; DNA: TGTGCCAGCAGCCAAGAACAGGGACCCACCGGGGAGCTGTTTTTT
D: .; J: TRBJ1-5; V: TRBV4-3; size: .; CDR3: CASSQELRQPQHF; DNA: TGCGCCAGCAGCCAAGAGTTGCGGCAGCCCCAGCATTTT
D: TRBD2; J: TRBJ2-2; V: TRBV20-1; size: .; CDR3: CSAGTSGSISGELFF; DNA: TGCAGTGCTGGGACTAGCGGGAGTATCTCCGGGGAGCTGTTTTTT
D: .; J: TRBJ1-5; V: TRBV23-1; size: once; CDR3: CASRVNKGVADSNQPQHF; DNA: TGCGCCAGCAGAGTCAATAAGGGGGTCGCAGATAGCAATCAGCCCCAGCATTTT
D: .; J: TRBJ2-7; V: TRBV30; size: .; CDR3: CAWSATSGPYEQYF; DNA: TGTGCCTGGAGTGCTACGAGTGGCCCCTACGAGCAGTACTTC
D: .; J: TRBJ2-5; V: TRBV11-2; size: .; CDR3: CASSLYDLETQYF; DNA: TGTGCCAGCAGCTTATACGATCTGGAGACCCAGTACTTC
D: TRBD1; J: TRBJ2-7; V: TRBV19; size: .; CDR3: CASSPSPGQGRYEQYF; DNA: TGTGCCAGTAGTCCCAGCCCGGGACAGGGAAGGTACGAGCAGTACTTC
D: .; J: TRBJ1-5; V: TRBV19; size: .; CDR3: CASTQGLHSNQPQHF; DNA: TGTGCCAGTACCCAGGGACTACATAGCAATCAGCCCCAGCATTTT
D: .; J: TRBJ1-2; V: TRBV2; size: .; CDR3: CASSPVPGLGYTF; DNA: TGTGCCAGCAGCCCGGTCCCGGGGTTGGGCTACACCTTC
D: TRBD1; J: TRBJ2-3; V: TRBV6-5; size: .; CDR3: CASSRTGGLDTQYF; DNA: TGTGCCAGCAGCAGGACAGGGGGCCTGGATACGCAGTATTTT
D: .; J: TRBJ2-7; V: TRBV30; size: .; CDR3: CAWAVGYEQYF; DNA: TGTGCCTGGGCGGTAGGGTACGAGCAGTACTTC
D: TRBD2; J: TRBJ2-5; V: TRBV7-9; size: .; CDR3: CASSLFGGRGTQYF; DNA: TGTGCCAGCAGCTTATTCGGCGGGAGAGGGACCCAGTACTTC
D: .; J: TRBJ1-1; V: TRBV27; size: .; CDR3: CASSSLSGVDTEAFF; DNA: TGTGCCAGCAGCAGTTTATCAGGGGTGGACACTGAAGCTTTCTTT
D: .; J: TRBJ2-3; V: TRBV30; size: .; CDR3: CAWRANGGLTDTQYF; DNA: TGTGCCTGGAGAGCCAACGGGGGGCTCACAGATACGCAGTATTTT
D: .; J: TRBJ1-2; V: TRBV5-4; size: few; CDR3: CASSLDYGYTF; DNA: TGTGCCAGCAGCTTAGACTATGGCTACACCTTC
D: TRBD2; J: TRBJ2-2; V: TRBV15; size: once; CDR3: CATSILADTGELFF; DNA: TGTGCCACCAGCATACTAGCGGACACCGGGGAGCTGTTTTTT